This TCR beta chain appears in the sequencing data of a study of control samples from healthy donors and cancer patients. This CDR3 region has 18 residues. Germline V gene lookup returns CDR1 LNHDA and CDR2 SQIVND (reference sequence). V was clipped by 0 bases and J by 3 bases; unmatched bases: 7. Sequenced by immunoSEQ multiplex PCR; TCRdb stores in-frame clones only, minus some. The sample records around 130,000 clones, around 92% being singletons. The sample holds one count of this clone. V and J are TRBV19 and TRBJ2-7; 14 nucleotides agree with TRBD2. This sequence was found in a man aged 50 to 59 with head and neck cancer. The sequenced sample was PBMCs. The CDR3: CASSIEGTSGSRIYEQYF. The CDR3 DNA sequence: TGTGCCAGTAGTATAGAAGGGACTAGCGGGAGCAGAATCTACGAGCAGTACTTC.